The 18 T cell receptor beta chains given below trace back to one sample, sequenced in a study of Tregs in tolerant kidney transplant recipients. Produced via immunoSEQ multiplex PCR; TCRdb's table is partial and in-frame only. Among approximately 67,000 clones listed, approximately 92% were seen once. Sequencing was performed on CD8+ T cells from blood, taken before the transplant. These receptors all come from a human donor who received a combined kidney and bone marrow transplant.

This sequence joins TRBV6-1 and TRBJ2-3, with 11 nucleotides matching TRBD2. There are 14 residues in the CDR3. CDR1 MNHNS and CDR2 SASEGT come from the germline V gene. V lost 5 bases and J lost 6; bases outside the gene matches: 4. CDR3: CASSNSGGADTQYF. The CDR3 bases are TGTGCCAGCAGTAATAGCGGGGGGGCCGATACGCAGTATTTT.

The chain has TRBV28 and TRBJ1-1, with 10 bases fitting TRBD1. The V and J ends lost 5 bases and 5 bases, in that order; junction bases with no gene match: 5. In germline, CDR1 is MDHEN, CDR2 SYDVKM. CDR3 size: 14 residues. The CDR3 is CASSPSDRGTEAFF. CDR3 nucleotides: TGTGCCAGCAGTCCTTCGGACAGGGGGACTGAAGCTTTCTTT. Variable domain in full (rest from reference TRBV28 and TRBJ1-1): DVKVTQSSRYLVKRTGEKVFLECVQDMDHENMFWYRQDPGLGLRLIYFSYDVKMKEKGDIPEGYSVSREKKERFSLILESASTNQTSMYLCASSPSDRGTEAFFGQGTRLTVV.

V gene TRBV2 combines with J gene TRBJ2-7; TRBD1 matches at 8 bases. With 10 bases clipped from V and 4 bases from J, the junction kept 6 bases outside the gene matches. CDR3 length: 12 residues. Germline V gene data show CDR1 as SNHLY and CDR2 as FYNNEI. The CDR3 sequence is CATRTGIYEQYF. For the CDR3, the DNA is TGTGCCACCCGGACAGGGATTTACGAGCAGTACTTC.

This chain uses TRBV9 with TRBJ2-7; D may be TRBD1 (6 bases). Germline V lookup: CDR1 SGDLS, CDR2 YYNGEE. This CDR3 has 15 amino acids. Trimming cost V 1 base and J 7 bases, with 18 bases left between them. The CDR3 region is CASSVSPGQLGEQYF. The CDR3 nucleotides read TGTGCCAGCAGCGTAAGCCCCGGACAGCTTGGGGAGCAGTACTTC.

The chain couples TRBV18 to TRBJ2-7; the match to TRBD1 covers 10 bases. This CDR3 region has 16 residues. Looked up from germline, CDR1 is KGHSH and CDR2 is LQKENI. Germline trimming cut 4 bases from V and 3 bases from J; bases unmatched to any gene: 9. The CDR3 DNA reads as TGTGCCAGCTCACTTGTTGGGACAGGGGCATTCTACGAGCAGTACTTC. Amino acid sequence: CASSLVGTGAFYEQYF.

CDR3 DNA sequence: TGTGCCAGTAGTGCGTCAGGGACAGGGACCTACGAGCAGTACTTC. Its translation is CASSASGTGTYEQYF. J is TRBJ2-7 and V is TRBV19, with TRBD1 identical over 9 bases. CDR3 size: 15 residues. Unmatched junction bases numbered 7, after V lost 5 bases and J lost 2 bases. Germline V gene lookup returns CDR1 LNHDA and CDR2 SQIVND (reference sequence).

CDR3 in DNA: TGTGCCAGCAGCCTCCCAGGGACTACGGGCGATGGGGGTTCACCCCTCCACTTT. Amino acid sequence: CASSLPGTTGDGGSPLHF. This rearrangement joins TRBV4-2 to TRBJ1-6, with D perhaps TRBD1 (5 bases). Per germline, CDR1 LGHNA and CDR2 YNFKEQ. The CDR3 sequence is 18 residues long. The germline V and J ends were trimmed by 4 bases and 9 bases, with 25 bases remaining between them.

This clone showed up just a few times. CDR3 protein: CASRGTSESYEQYF. The CDR3 DNA reads as TGTGCCAGCAGGGGCACTAGCGAGTCCTACGAGCAGTACTTC. The chain joins TRBV2 to TRBJ2-7; TRBD2 aligns across 7 bases. Germline V CDR1 and CDR2: SNHLY, FYNNEI. The ends lost 6 bases at V and 1 base at J; junction bases unmatched: 6. There are 14 residues in the CDR3.

The chain is built from TRBV7-9 and TRBJ2-3; D uncertain. The ends were cut back, 5 bases at V and 3 bases at J, with 6 bases in the middle. In germline, CDR1 is SEHNR, CDR2 FQNEAQ (reference sequence). CDR3 length: 12 amino acids. The CDR3: CASSLQTDTQYF. The CDR3 bases are TGTGCCAGCAGCCTCCAGACAGATACGCAGTATTTT.

The chain carries TRBV7-9 and TRBJ2-7, with a tentative D call TRBD1 (7 bases). V was pared by 3 bases and J by 8 bases, with 11 bases between. CDR3 length: 12 amino acids. Germline values: CDR1 SEHNR, CDR2 FQNEAQ (reference sequence). CDR3 DNA: TGTGCCAGCAGCTTGGGGGGACAGCAGCAGTACTTC. Translated, it gives CASSLGGQQQYF. Full variable domain (missing parts from reference TRBV7-9 and TRBJ2-7): DTGVSQNPRHKITKRGQNVTFRCDPISEHNRLYWYRQTLGQGPEFLTYFQNEAQLEKSRLLSDRFSAERPKGSFSTLEIQRTEQGDSAMYLCASSLGGQQQYFGPGTRLTVT.

The count of this clone is one. J is TRBJ2-1 and V is TRBV2; TRBD2 matches 7 bases. The CDR3 is 16 residues long. With 6 bases clipped from V and 2 bases from J, the junction kept 10 bases outside the gene matches. CDR1 is SNHLY and CDR2 is FYNNEI in the germline V gene. CDR3 protein: CASRGPGGTPYNEQFF. The CDR3 DNA is TGTGCCAGCAGGGGCCCCGGGGGGACCCCCTACAATGAGCAGTTCTTC.

The chain joins TRBV5-6 to TRBJ1-2, with 7 bases fitting TRBD1. Germline V gene data show CDR1 as SGHDT and CDR2 as YYEEEE. The CDR3 loop spans 14 amino acids. The V gene end was trimmed by 2 bases and the J gene end by 2 bases; junction bases not matched to a gene: 3. The CDR3 loop is CASSFTGVNYGYTF. The DNA of the CDR3 is TGTGCCAGCAGCTTCACAGGGGTAAACTATGGCTACACCTTC.

V is TRBV5-4 and J is TRBJ2-1, with 9 bases that match TRBD2. The CDR3 is made up of 14 amino acids. Germline assignment: CDR1 SGHNT and CDR2 YYREEE (reference sequence). Unmatched junction bases numbered 7, after V lost 3 bases and J lost 9 bases. CDR3 residues: CASSSGLASGEQFF. The CDR3, as DNA: TGTGCCAGCAGCTCGGGACTAGCTAGTGGTGAGCAGTTCTTC. The entire variable domain, with the rest obtained from reference TRBV5-4 and TRBJ2-1, is as follows: ETGVTQSPTHLIKTRGQQVTLRCSSQSGHNTVSWYQQALGQGPQFIFQYYREEENGRGNFPPRFSGLQFPNYSSELNVNALELDDSALYLCASSSGLASGEQFFGPGTRLTVL.

V is TRBV7-3 and J is TRBJ2-5; the D gene is possibly TRBD2 (5 bases). The V end lost 0 bases, the J end lost 4 bases, and 12 bases lay between the germline ends. Germline V gene lookup returns CDR1 SGHTA and CDR2 FQGTGA. The CDR3 runs to 15 residues. CDR3 sequence reads: CASSLTPGSRETQYF. CDR3 nucleotides: TGTGCCAGCAGCTTAACCCCGGGGTCCCGAGAGACCCAGTACTTC.

A single count supports this clone. The J gene is TRBJ2-7, the V gene TRBV4-3, with 9 bases fitting TRBD1. Trimming took 4 bases from V and 6 from J; bases not matched to a gene: 7. CDR3 length equals 14 residues. From germline, CDR1 is LGHNA and CDR2 YSLEER. The CDR3 protein is CASSPGTGLPEQYF. Here the CDR3 DNA reads TGCGCCAGCAGCCCCGGGACAGGGCTTCCCGAGCAGTACTTC.

The chain couples TRBV28 to TRBJ2-2; 8 positions agree with TRBD2. V shed 5 bases and J 7 bases; nucleotides not matched to a gene: 9. Germline CDR1 and CDR2: MDHEN and SYDVKM. This CDR3 is built from 15 residues. The CDR3 bases are TGTGCCAGCAGTCCACTAGCGGCGAATAGCGGGGAGCTGTTTTTT. It is translated as CASSPLAANSGELFF.

The chain employs TRBV28 and TRBJ1-2; tentative D call: TRBD1 (5 bases). This CDR3 has 13 amino acids. The ends were cut back, 3 bases at V and 5 bases at J, with 10 bases in the middle. Germline lookup yields CDR1 MDHEN and CDR2 SYDVKM. CDR3 region: CASSFDSRYGYTF. The CDR3 region has the DNA TGTGCCAGCAGTTTCGACAGCCGGTATGGCTACACCTTC.

This sequence joins TRBV19 and TRBJ2-7, with TRBD2 matching over 8 bases. Germline CDR1 and CDR2: LNHDA and SQIVND (reference sequence). This CDR3 region has 13 residues. V lost 3 bases to trimming and J lost 7 bases; unmatched junction nucleotides: 5. The CDR3 is CASSIYSGNEQYF. CDR3 nucleotides: TGTGCCAGTAGTATTTATAGCGGGAATGAGCAGTACTTC.